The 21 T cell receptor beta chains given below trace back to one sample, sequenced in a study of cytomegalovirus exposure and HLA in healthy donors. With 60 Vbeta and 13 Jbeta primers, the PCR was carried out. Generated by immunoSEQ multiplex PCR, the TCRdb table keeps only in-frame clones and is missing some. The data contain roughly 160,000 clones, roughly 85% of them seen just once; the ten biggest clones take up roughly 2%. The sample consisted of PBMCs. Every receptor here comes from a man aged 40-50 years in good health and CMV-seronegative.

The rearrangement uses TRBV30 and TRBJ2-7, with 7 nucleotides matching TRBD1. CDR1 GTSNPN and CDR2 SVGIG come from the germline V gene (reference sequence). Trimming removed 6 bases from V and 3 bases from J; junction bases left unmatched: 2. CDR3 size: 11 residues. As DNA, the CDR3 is TGTGCCTGTGACAGGGTCTACGAGCAGTACTTC. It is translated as CACDRVYEQYF.

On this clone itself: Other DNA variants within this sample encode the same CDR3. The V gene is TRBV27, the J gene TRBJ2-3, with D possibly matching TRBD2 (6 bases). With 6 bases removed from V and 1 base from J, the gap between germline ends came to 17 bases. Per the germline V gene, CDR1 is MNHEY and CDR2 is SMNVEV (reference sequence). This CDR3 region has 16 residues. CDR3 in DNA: TGTGCCAGCAGCTTGGTTATGGGAGGAGGCACAGATACGCAGTATTTT. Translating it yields CASSLVMGGGTDTQYF.

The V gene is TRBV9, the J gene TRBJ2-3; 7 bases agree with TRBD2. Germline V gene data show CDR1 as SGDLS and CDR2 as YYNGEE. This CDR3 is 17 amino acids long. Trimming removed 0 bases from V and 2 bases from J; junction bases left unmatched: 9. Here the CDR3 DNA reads TGTGCCAGCAGCGTAGGCGTTAGCGGGCCCACCACAGATACGCAGTATTTT. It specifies CASSVGVSGPTTDTQYF.

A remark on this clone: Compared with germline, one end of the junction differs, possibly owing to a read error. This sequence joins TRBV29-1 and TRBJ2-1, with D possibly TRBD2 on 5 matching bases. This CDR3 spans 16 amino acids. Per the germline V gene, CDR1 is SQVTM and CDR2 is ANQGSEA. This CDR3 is CSVIGSGGSSYNGQFF. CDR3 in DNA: TGCAGCGTTATTGGGAGCGGCGGAAGCTCCTACAATGGGCAGTTCTTC.

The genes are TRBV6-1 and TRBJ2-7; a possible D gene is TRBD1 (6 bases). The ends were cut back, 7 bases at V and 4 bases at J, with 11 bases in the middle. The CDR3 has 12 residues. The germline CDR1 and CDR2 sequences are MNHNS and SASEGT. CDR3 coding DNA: TGTGCCAGCAACCCACAGGGATACGAGCAGTACTTC. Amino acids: CASNPQGYEQYF.

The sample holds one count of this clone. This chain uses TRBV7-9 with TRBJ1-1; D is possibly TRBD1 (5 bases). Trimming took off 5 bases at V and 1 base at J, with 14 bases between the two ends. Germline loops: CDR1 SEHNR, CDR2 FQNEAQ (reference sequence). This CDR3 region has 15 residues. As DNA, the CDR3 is TGTGCCAGCAGCCTACTTCAGGGAGGGAACACTGAAGCTTTCTTT. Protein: CASSLLQGGNTEAFF.

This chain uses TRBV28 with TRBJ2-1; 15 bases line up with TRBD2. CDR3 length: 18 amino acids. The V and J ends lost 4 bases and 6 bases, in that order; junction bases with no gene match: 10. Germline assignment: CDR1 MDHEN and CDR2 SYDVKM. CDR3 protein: CASSSKGLAGGLVNEQFF. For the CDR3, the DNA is TGTGCCAGCAGTTCCAAGGGACTAGCGGGAGGACTGGTCAATGAGCAGTTCTTC. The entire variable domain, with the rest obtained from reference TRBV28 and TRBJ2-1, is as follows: DVKVTQSSRYLVKRTGEKVFLECVQDMDHENMFWYRQDPGLGLRLIYFSYDVKMKEKGDIPEGYSVSREKKERFSLILESASTNQTSMYLCASSSKGLAGGLVNEQFFGPGTRLTVL.

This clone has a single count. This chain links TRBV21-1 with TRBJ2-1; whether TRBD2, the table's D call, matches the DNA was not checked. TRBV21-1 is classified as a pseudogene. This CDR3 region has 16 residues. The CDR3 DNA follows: TGTGCCAGCAGCAAAAATTTCGGGGGAGGATACAATGAGCAGTTCTTC. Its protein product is CASSKNFGGGYNEQFF.

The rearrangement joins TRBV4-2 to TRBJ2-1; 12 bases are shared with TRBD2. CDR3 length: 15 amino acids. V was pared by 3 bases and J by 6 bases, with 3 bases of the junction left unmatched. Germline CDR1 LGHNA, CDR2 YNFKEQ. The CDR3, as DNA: TGTGCCAGCAGCCAGACGGGACTAGCGGGCAATGAGCAGTTCTTC. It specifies CASSQTGLAGNEQFF.

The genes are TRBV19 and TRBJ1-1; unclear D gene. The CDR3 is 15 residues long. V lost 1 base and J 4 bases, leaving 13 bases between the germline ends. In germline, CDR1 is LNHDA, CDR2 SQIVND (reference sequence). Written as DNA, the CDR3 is TGTGCCAGTAGTATAGTGGGAGGGTCGGGCACTGAAGCTTTCTTT. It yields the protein CASSIVGGSGTEAFF.

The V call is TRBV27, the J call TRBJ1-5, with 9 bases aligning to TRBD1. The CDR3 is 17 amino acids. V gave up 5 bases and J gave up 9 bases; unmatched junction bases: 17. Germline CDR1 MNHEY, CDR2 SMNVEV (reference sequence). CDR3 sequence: CASSPTQGAQVGPPQHF. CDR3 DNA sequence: TGTGCCAGCAGTCCTACACAGGGGGCGCAGGTAGGACCGCCCCAGCATTTT.

The CDR3 loop reads CASSLGGRTASGNTIYF. In DNA, the CDR3 is TGTGCCAGCAGCTTAGGAGGACGGACAGCCTCTGGAAACACCATATATTTT. The chain joins TRBV7-2 to TRBJ1-3, with D perhaps matching TRBD1 (6 bases). Trimming removed 1 base from V and 0 bases from J, with 13 bases in between. The CDR3 sequence is 17 residues long. The V gene's germline CDR1 is SGHTA and CDR2 FQGNSA.

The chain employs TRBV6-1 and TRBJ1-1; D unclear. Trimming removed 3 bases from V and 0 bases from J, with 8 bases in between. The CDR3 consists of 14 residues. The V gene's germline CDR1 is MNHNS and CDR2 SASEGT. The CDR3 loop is CASSDPSMNTEAFF. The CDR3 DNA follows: TGTGCCAGCAGTGATCCCAGTATGAACACTGAAGCTTTCTTT.

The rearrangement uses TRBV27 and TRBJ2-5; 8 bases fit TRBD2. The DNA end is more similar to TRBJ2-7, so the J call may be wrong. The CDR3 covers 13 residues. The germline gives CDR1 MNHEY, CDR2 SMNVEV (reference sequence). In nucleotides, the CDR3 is TGTGCCAGCGCCGGGAGGGCAATTTACGAGCAGTACTTC. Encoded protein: CASAGRAIYEQYF.

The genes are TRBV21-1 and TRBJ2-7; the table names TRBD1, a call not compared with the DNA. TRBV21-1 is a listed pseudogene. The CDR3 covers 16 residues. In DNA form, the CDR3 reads TGTGCCAGCAGCACAGCGAAACGGGACAGGAACTACGAGCAGTACTTC. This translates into CASSTAKRDRNYEQYF.

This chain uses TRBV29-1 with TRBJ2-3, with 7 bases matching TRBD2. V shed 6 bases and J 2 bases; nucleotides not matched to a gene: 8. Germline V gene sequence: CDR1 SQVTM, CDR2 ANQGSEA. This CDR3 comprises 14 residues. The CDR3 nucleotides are TGCAGCGTGAATGGGGGGGAGACCACAGATACGCAGTATTTT. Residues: CSVNGGETTDTQYF.

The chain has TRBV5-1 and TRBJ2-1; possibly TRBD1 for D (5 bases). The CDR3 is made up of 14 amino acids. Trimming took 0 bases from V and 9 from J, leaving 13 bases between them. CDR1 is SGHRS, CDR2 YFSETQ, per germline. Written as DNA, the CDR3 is TGCGCCAGCAGCTTGGATCCAGGGTCCAGTGAGCAGTTCTTC. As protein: CASSLDPGSSEQFF.

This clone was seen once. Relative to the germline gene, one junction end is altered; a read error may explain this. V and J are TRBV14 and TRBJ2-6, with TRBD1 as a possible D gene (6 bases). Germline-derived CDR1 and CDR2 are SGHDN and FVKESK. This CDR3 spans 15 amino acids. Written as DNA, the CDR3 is TGTGCCAGCAGCCAAGCAGGGGATGGGGCCAACGGCCTGACTTTC. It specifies CASSQAGDGANGLTF.

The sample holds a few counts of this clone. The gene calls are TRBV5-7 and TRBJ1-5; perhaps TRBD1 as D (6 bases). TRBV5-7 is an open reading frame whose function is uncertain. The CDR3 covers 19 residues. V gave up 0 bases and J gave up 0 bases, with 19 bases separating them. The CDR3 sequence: CASSLEKTGHHYSNQPQHF. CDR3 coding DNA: TGTGCCAGCAGCTTGGAAAAAACGGGACACCATTATAGCAATCAGCCCCAGCATTTT.

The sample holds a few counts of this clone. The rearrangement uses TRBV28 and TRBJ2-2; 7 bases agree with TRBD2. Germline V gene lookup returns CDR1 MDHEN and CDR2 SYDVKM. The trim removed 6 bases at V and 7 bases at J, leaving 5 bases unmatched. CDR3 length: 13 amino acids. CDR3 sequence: CASSPGGFGELFF. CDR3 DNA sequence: TGTGCCAGCAGCCCCGGGGGGTTCGGGGAGCTGTTTTTT.

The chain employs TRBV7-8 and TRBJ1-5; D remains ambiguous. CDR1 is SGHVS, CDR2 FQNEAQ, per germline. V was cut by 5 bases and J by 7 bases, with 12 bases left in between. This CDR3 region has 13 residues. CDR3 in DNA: TGTGCCAGCAGCCCAGGACGGGAGCAGCCCCAGCATTTT. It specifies CASSPGREQPQHF. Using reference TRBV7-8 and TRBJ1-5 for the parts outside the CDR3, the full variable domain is GAGVSQSPRYKVAKRGQDVALRCDPISGHVSLFWYQQALGQGPEFLTYFQNEAQLDKSGLPSDRFFAERPEGSVSTLKIQRTQQEDSAVYLCASSPGREQPQHFGDGTRLSIL.